The rows below give T cell receptor beta chains drawn from one sample of a study of blood T cell repertoires in COVID-19. Produced via immunoSEQ multiplex PCR; TCRdb's table is partial and in-frame only. The sample consists of about 190,000 clones, approximately 80% of them appearing once. The sample consisted of peripheral blood. The receptor source for this set is a human donor in a cohort sampled during active COVID-19. Each CDR3 is given with its conserved first and last residue. Fields, in order: clone size, V gene, CDR3 length, J gene, D gene, CDR3 DNA, CDR3 protein. The D gene is left open where the match is weak. Expanded clones are given a class, and other clones once, few, many or no size at all.

.	TRBV10-2	12	TRBJ2-5	.	TGCGCCAGCAGTGAGTCTAGCGGGACCCAGTACTTC	CASSESSGTQYF
.	TRBV29-1	12	TRBJ2-2	.	TGCAGCGTGGGGCGGAACACCGGGGAGCTGTTTTTT	CSVGRNTGELFF
once	TRBV19	14	TRBJ1-5	.	TGTGCCAGTAGTATATCCAGGGAAGGTCAGCCCCAGCATTTT	CASSISREGQPQHF
.	TRBV15	17	TRBJ1-1	.	TGTGCCACCAGCAGAGATCTTCCAGGTTGGGGCCGTTCTGAAGCTTTCTTT	CATSRDLPGWGRSEAFF
.	TRBV5-6	16	TRBJ1-5	TRBD1	TGTGCCAGCAGCTTGGGCCAGACAGGGCTAGGTCAGCCCCAGCATTTT	CASSLGQTGLGQPQHF
.	TRBV27	17	TRBJ2-1	TRBD2	TGTGCCAGCAGTCCCCACCCTGGGGGGGTCACCTACAATGAGCAGTTCTTC	CASSPHPGGVTYNEQFF
once	TRBV19	15	TRBJ1-5	TRBD1	TGTGCCAGTAGTATACGGGACAGGGGGCCCCAGCCCCAGCATTTT	CASSIRDRGPQPQHF
.	TRBV15	16	TRBJ2-1	.	TGTGCCACCAGCAGAGTAACAGGCAGGGGGGACAATGAGCAGTTCTTC	CATSRVTGRGDNEQFF
.	TRBV28	16	TRBJ2-1	TRBD2	TGTGCCAGCACCAATAGCGGGGGAAGCTCCTACAATGAGCAGTTCTTC	CASTNSGGSSYNEQFF
.	TRBV28	12	TRBJ1-1	.	TGTGCCAGCAGTTTAGAGAGGGCAGAAGCTTTCTTT	CASSLERAEAFF
.	TRBV27	13	TRBJ2-7	.	TGTGCCAGCGGGATAGGACAGTACTACGAGCAGTACTTC	CASGIGQYYEQYF
many	TRBV27	19	TRBJ2-7	TRBD1	TGTGCCAGCAGTTTAAGGTCGGGACAGGGTGCGACTTTCTCCTACGAGCAGTACTTC	CASSLRSGQGATFSYEQYF
.	TRBV6-4	14	TRBJ1-2	.	TGTGCCAGCAGTGACTCGAGAAGCGGACGAGGCTACACCTTC	CASSDSRSGRGYTF
.	TRBV5-1	15	TRBJ2-3	.	TGCGCCAGCAGCGAATATGGACCGTCCCAGGGTACGCAGTATTTT	CASSEYGPSQGTQYF
.	TRBV7-2	15	TRBJ2-1	TRBD2	TGTGCCAGCAGCCCGCGCCGGGAGGGCTCCAATGAGCAGTTCTTC	CASSPRREGSNEQFF
once	TRBV7-3	14	TRBJ2-4	TRBD1	TGTGCCAGCAGCCCCACCGGGACAGGGGACATTCAGTACTTC	CASSPTGTGDIQYF
few	TRBV7-9	16	TRBJ2-2	.	TGTGCCAGCAGCTTACCCGGGGTTTTCGGCACCGGGGAGCTGTTTTTT	CASSLPGVFGTGELFF
.	TRBV28	16	TRBJ1-2	.	TGTGCCAGCAGTTCCTATGGCAGGGCCTTTAACTATGGCTACACCTTC	CASSSYGRAFNYGYTF
.	TRBV5-1	14	TRBJ1-1	.	TGCGCCAGCAGCTTGGCGGGATCCAACACTGAAGCTTTCTTT	CASSLAGSNTEAFF
.	TRBV6-2/TRBV6-3	14	TRBJ2-1	.	TGTGCCAGCAGCCCGTATCGCGGGTTAAATGAGCAGTTCTTC	CASSPYRGLNEQFF
.	TRBV3-1/TRBV3-2	14	TRBJ2-1	TRBD2	TGTGCCAGCAGCCAAGGGACTAGCGGGAGAGAGCAGTTCTTC	CASSQGTSGREQFF
.	TRBV7-9	15	TRBJ2-1	.	TGTGCCAGCAGCTTCAGGGCGGCGAACTACAATGAGCAGTTCTTC	CASSFRAANYNEQFF
.	TRBV20-1	14	TRBJ1-4	.	TGCAGTGCTAGTGGTGGGGCAGGGAATGAAAAACTGTTTTTT	CSASGGAGNEKLFF
.	TRBV6-5	12	TRBJ2-2	TRBD1	TGTGCCACACAGGGGGCGACCGGGGAGCTGTTTTTT	CATQGATGELFF
once	TRBV5-4	15	TRBJ1-6	.	TGTGCCAGCAGCATATTTAAAAGGAGTACTTCACCCCTCCACTTT	CASSIFKRSTSPLHF
.	TRBV5-1	13	TRBJ1-2	.	TGCGCCAGCAGCGCCCAGGGGAGTGATGGCTACACCTTC	CASSAQGSDGYTF
.	TRBV6-2/TRBV6-3	14	TRBJ1-4	TRBD1	TGTGCCAGCAGTTCGACAGGGACTAATGAAAAACTGTTTTTT	CASSSTGTNEKLFF
.	TRBV4-2	14	TRBJ1-2	TRBD1	TGTGCCAGCAGCCCCGGACAGGGGAACTATGGCTACACCTTC	CASSPGQGNYGYTF
.	TRBV9	12	TRBJ1-2	.	TGTGCCAGCAGCGCCGGGACATTCGGCTACACCTTC	CASSAGTFGYTF
.	TRBV4-1	17	TRBJ2-3	.	TGCGCCAGCAGTTTAACCCCCCCCACAGGTAGCACAGATACGCAGTATTTT	CASSLTPPTGSTDTQYF
.	TRBV3-1/TRBV3-2	16	TRBJ1-4	.	TGTGCCAGCAGCCAAGACCGGGGGACTTTTAATGAAAAACTGTTTTTT	CASSQDRGTFNEKLFF
.	TRBV3-1/TRBV3-2	11	TRBJ1-2	TRBD1	TGTGCCAGCAGCAGACAGGGGCGCTACACCTTC	CASSRQGRYTF
.	TRBV5-1	11	TRBJ1-1	.	TGCGCCAGCAGCTCCGAGGTGGAAGCTTTCTTT	CASSSEVEAFF
.	TRBV12-3/TRBV12-4	13	TRBJ1-4	.	TGTGCCAGCAGTTTGTTCCAGGGAGAAAAACTGTTTTTT	CASSLFQGEKLFF
.	TRBV6-5	15	TRBJ2-7	TRBD2	TGTGCCAGCAGTTACTCGTCCGGGAGGGCTTACGAGCAGTACTTC	CASSYSSGRAYEQYF
.	TRBV28	13	TRBJ2-1	.	TGTGCCAGCAGTACCCCCCATCGGGGAGCAACGTTCTTC	CASSTPHRGATFF
.	TRBV6-5	15	TRBJ2-7	TRBD2	TGTGCCAGCAGTCAAAGACTAAGCGGGAGAGACGAGCAGTACTTC	CASSQRLSGRDEQYF
.	TRBV7-9	15	TRBJ1-2	.	TGTGCCAGCATCGAACAGGGAGTACCTAACTATGGCTACACCTTC	CASIEQGVPNYGYTF
.	TRBV13	13	TRBJ1-2	.	TGTGCCAGCAGCTTGCAGGGTAACTATGGCTACACCTTC	CASSLQGNYGYTF
.	TRBV3-1/TRBV3-2	12	TRBJ1-2	.	TGTGCCAGCAGCCAAGAGTCGGTTGGCTACACCTTC	CASSQESVGYTF
.	TRBV15	14	TRBJ2-7	TRBD1	TGTGCCACCAGCAGAGGCCGGACAGGGGGCGAGCAGTACTTC	CATSRGRTGGEQYF
.	TRBV12-3/TRBV12-4	12	TRBJ1-1	.	TGTGCCAGCAGAAAAACAGGTCTTGAAGCTTTCTTT	CASRKTGLEAFF